The present entry profiles one T cell receptor (beta chain) with its context. The antigen remains undetermined. Germline-derived CDR1 and CDR2 are LNHDA and SQIVND (reference sequence). This CDR3 is 14 amino acids long. V shed 0 bases, J shed 3 bases, and the junction held 2 bases outside the gene matches. The sample originates from a study of T cell responses to AZD1222 COVID-19 vaccine. Study-level findings and limits: It should be noted that donors were predominantly white British and more often female, and clonal diversity was possibly underestimated. Among those given AZD1222, only 5 to 7 were seropositive at baseline. Repertoire sampling occurred only after the peak T cell response.

The assay was immunoSEQ multiplex PCR, and TCRdb's table has in-frame clones only and misses some. Counted here are some 150,000 clones, roughly 88% occurring once; the ten biggest clones make up roughly 3.5%. The receptor was derived from an adult in good health. J is TRBJ2-7 and V is TRBV19; 7 nucleotides align to TRBD1. The specimen comprised peripheral blood, sampled on day 0 of MenACWY control vaccination. The CDR3 loop reads CASSIEDRVYEQYF. The CDR3 bases are TGTGCCAGTAGTATAGAAGACAGGGTCTACGAGCAGTACTTC.